This TCR beta chain emerged from a study of T cell changes during pregnancy in multiple sclerosis. Clones were read by immunoSEQ multiplex PCR, and TCRdb kept only the in-frame ones, dropping some. This table holds about 56,000 clones, around 90% found once. This TCR derives from a female donor with multiple sclerosis, enrolled in a pregnancy study. Specimen: CD4+ T cells from peripheral blood mononuclear cells, collected in the third trimester of pregnancy.

CDR3 bases: TGTGCCAGCGGGAGCCAGCCCCTCTCCTACGAGCAGTACTTC. This encodes CASGSQPLSYEQYF. The V gene is TRBV6-1, the J gene TRBJ2-7; D perhaps matches TRBD2 (5 bases). CDR1 and CDR2 (germline): MNHNS, SASEGT. Trimming left V 8 bases short and J 0 bases short, with 14 bases between. The CDR3 extends over 14 amino acids.